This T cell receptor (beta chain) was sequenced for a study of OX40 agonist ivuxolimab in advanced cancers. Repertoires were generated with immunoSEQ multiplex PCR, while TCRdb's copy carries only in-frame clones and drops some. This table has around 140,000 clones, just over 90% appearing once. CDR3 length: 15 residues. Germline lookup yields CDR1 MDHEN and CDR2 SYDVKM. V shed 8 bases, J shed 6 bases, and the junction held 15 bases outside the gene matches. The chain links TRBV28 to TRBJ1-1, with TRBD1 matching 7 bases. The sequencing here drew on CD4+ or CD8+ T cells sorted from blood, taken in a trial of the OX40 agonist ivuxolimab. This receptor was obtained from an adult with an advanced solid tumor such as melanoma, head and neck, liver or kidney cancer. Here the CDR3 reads CASPNRLTGTAEAFF. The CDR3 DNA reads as TGTGCCAGCCCTAACAGACTGACAGGGACCGCTGAAGCTTTCTTT.